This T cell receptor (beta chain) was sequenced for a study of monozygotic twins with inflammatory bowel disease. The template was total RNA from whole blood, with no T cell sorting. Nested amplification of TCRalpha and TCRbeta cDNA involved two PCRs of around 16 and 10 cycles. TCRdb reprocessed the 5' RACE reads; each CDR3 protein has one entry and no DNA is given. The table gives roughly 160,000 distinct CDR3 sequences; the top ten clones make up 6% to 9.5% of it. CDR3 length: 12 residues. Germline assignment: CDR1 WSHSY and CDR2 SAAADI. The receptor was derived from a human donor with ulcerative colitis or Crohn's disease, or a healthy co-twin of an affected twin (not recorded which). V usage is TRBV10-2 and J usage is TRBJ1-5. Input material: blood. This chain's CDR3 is CASTDRNQPQHF.